The 26 T cell receptor beta chains below all came from one sample that was sequenced in a study of T cell clonality in common variable immunodeficiency. Assay: immunoSEQ multiplex PCR; the TCRdb copy retains only in-frame clones and omits some. The sample shows 55,000 to 65,000 clones, none of them appearing just once. Sequenced material: peripheral blood mononuclear cells. Source of these receptors: a person aged 18 to 69 in good health.

This clone was detected ten times or more. The CDR3 end falls 3 residues outside the read, so it is completed with the germline J gene. The chain carries TRBV7-2 and TRBJ2-1; 7 positions match TRBD2. The germline gives CDR1 SGHTA, CDR2 FQGNSA. This CDR3 region has 15 residues. Trimming took 8 bases from V and 5 from J; bases not matched to a gene: 12. This CDR3 is CASRPRERGNNEQFF. The part of the CDR3 DNA that was read is TGTGCCAGCCGGCCTCGGGAGCGGGGAAACAATGAG.

In its sample, this clone was seen many times. Read coverage stops 3 residues before the CDR3 terminus; the germline J gene supplies the remainder. The rearrangement joins TRBV27 to TRBJ2-6; D is undetermined. The germline V and J ends were trimmed by 4 bases and 0 bases, with 4 bases remaining between them. CDR1 is MNHEY, CDR2 SMNVEV, per germline (reference sequence). The CDR3 covers 14 residues. The sequenced CDR3 bases are TGTGCCAGCAGTTCTAGCTCTGGGGCCAACGTC. Translating it yields CASSSSSGANV. The CDR3 as a whole reads CASSSSSGANVLTF.

This clone showed up many times. Read coverage stops 3 residues before the CDR3 terminus; the germline J gene supplies the remainder. This sequence joins TRBV18 and TRBJ1-1; 10 bases are shared with TRBD1. The CDR3 has 15 amino acids. V trimming: 6 bases; J trimming: 4 bases; junction bases outside the gene matches: 8. Germline V gene data show CDR1 as KGHSH and CDR2 as LQKENI. This CDR3 is CASSTHGQGGTEAFF. CDR3 DNA (partial): TGTGCCAGCTCGACCCATGGACAGGGGGGCACTGAA.

This clone was detected many times. The CDR3 extends 3 residues past the end of the read, so its final part is completed from the germline J gene. The chain recombines TRBV9 with TRBJ1-2; D remains ambiguous. The CDR3 sequence is 16 residues long. V dropped 0 bases and J dropped 4 bases, with 16 bases sitting between them. Germline CDR1 and CDR2: SGDLS and YYNGEE. The part of the CDR3 DNA that was read is TGTGCCAGCAGCGTAGGGCCGAGCGTGATCGGCTATGGC. It yields the protein CASSVGPSVIGYG. The full CDR3 reads CASSVGPSVIGYGYTF.

This clone appeared many times. The sequence runs out 3 residues before the end of the CDR3; the remainder is reconstructed from the germline J gene. The genes are TRBV7-9 and TRBJ2-1, with D perhaps matching TRBD2 (5 bases). The V gene lost 4 bases and the J gene lost 7 bases, with 17 bases spanning the gap. From germline, CDR1 is SEHNR and CDR2 FQNEAQ (reference sequence). The CDR3 is made up of 15 amino acids. CDR3 bases read: TGTGCCAGCAGCTCCGAATGGACTCTCGGAAATGAG. Translation gives CASSSEWTLGNE. Given in full, the CDR3 is CASSSEWTLGNEQFF.

There are many counts of this clone. Read sequence stops 3 residues before the CDR3 end, and the germline J gene provides the missing end. The chain carries TRBV9 and TRBJ1-1; D not resolved. V dropped 4 bases and J dropped 1 base, with 8 bases sitting between them. This CDR3 is built from 13 residues. Germline values: CDR1 SGDLS, CDR2 YYNGEE. The CDR3 DNA, read in part, is TGTGCCAGCAGCAAGAACACGAACACTGAA. Translation gives CASSKNTNTE. The CDR3 as a whole reads CASSKNTNTEAFF.

Ten or more counts support this clone. The CDR3 is cut off 3 residues early in the read; its end comes from the germline J gene. The rearrangement links TRBV5-1 to TRBJ2-3, with 8 bases fitting TRBD1. J was trimmed by 4 bases and V by 3 bases; bases with no gene match: 4. The V gene's germline CDR1 is SGHRS and CDR2 YFSETQ. CDR3 length equals 14 residues. CDR3 sequence: CASSSRGPADTQYF. CDR3 DNA, as far as it was read: TGCGCCAGCAGCTCCAGGGGGCCCGCAGATACG.

Notes on this clone: Coverage ceases 3 residues before the CDR3 finishes, and the germline J gene fills in the end. The chain recombines TRBV5-4 with TRBJ2-7; 7 nucleotides agree with TRBD1. Germline assignment: CDR1 SGHNT and CDR2 YYREEE (reference sequence). J gave up 2 bases and V 4 bases, and 6 bases lay outside the gene matches. The CDR3 is made up of 14 amino acids. The CDR3: CASSPRDRPYEQYF. The sequenced part of the CDR3 DNA is TGTGCCAGCAGCCCCAGGGACAGACCCTACGAG.

This clone was detected many times. The read halts 3 residues ahead of the CDR3 end, with the missing end drawn from the germline J gene. The V call is TRBV19, the J call TRBJ2-1; D uncertain. The germline CDR1 and CDR2 sequences are LNHDA and SQIVND (reference sequence). Trimming stripped 5 bases from V and 1 base from J, with 12 bases between. This CDR3 comprises 15 residues. The covered CDR3 bases are TGTGCCAGTAGTCTGAGCGAGTGGTCCTACAATGAG. It yields the protein CASSLSEWSYNE. The whole CDR3 protein is CASSLSEWSYNEQFF.

This clone has ten or more counts. With the read ending 3 residues before the CDR3 end, the germline J gene is used to fill in that end. V gene TRBV19 combines with J gene TRBJ2-1; 12 bases map to TRBD2. This CDR3 region has 17 residues. J lost 1 base, V lost 7 bases, and 8 bases had no gene match. Germline assignment: CDR1 LNHDA and CDR2 SQIVND (reference sequence). The CDR3 protein is CASTGPSGRGSYNEQFF. Partial CDR3 DNA: TGTGCCAGTACCGGGCCTAGCGGGAGGGGGTCCTACAATGAG.

The sample holds many counts of this clone. The CDR3 goes on 3 residues after the read ends, and that part is filled in from the germline J gene. The chain combines TRBV28 with TRBJ2-7, with a tentative D call TRBD2 (6 bases). CDR3 length: 15 amino acids. Germline CDR1 is MDHEN and CDR2 is SYDVKM. The V and J ends lost 5 bases and 3 bases respectively, with 17 bases between them. The CDR3 loop reads CASSIGDSIIYEQYF. CDR3 DNA (partial): TGTGCCAGCAGTATCGGGGACTCGATTATCTACGAG. The full variable domain, with the rest looked up from reference TRBV28 and TRBJ2-7, is DVKVTQSSRYLVKRTGEKVFLECVQDMDHENMFWYRQDPGLGLRLIYFSYDVKMKEKGDIPEGYSVSREKKERFSLILESASTNQTSMYLCASSIGDSIIYEQYFGPGTRLTVT.

There are many counts of this clone. The observed sequence ends 3 residues before the CDR3 terminus, with the missing tail filled in from the germline J gene. This chain links TRBV27 with TRBJ1-5, with a possible D match to TRBD1 (6 bases). Deletions cut 5 bases from V and 7 bases from J, with 12 bases between. This CDR3 contains 13 residues. Germline CDR1 is MNHEY and CDR2 is SMNVEV (reference sequence). CDR3 residues: CASSLTGNQPQHF. The sequenced part of the CDR3 DNA is TGTGCCAGCAGTCTAACAGGGAACCAGCCC.

This clone has ten or more counts. The read terminates 3 residues before the CDR3 end, so the remaining end is supplied by the germline J gene. The rearrangement links TRBV24-1 to TRBJ2-3; no reliable D call. The CDR3 length is 12 residues. V shed 4 bases and J shed 6 bases, with 7 bases lying between them. The germline V gene encodes CDR1 KGHDR and CDR2 SFDVKD. CDR3 DNA, as far as it was read: TGTGCCACCAGTGACTGGCGGGATACG. As protein: CATSDWRDT. The complete CDR3 reads CATSDWRDTQYF.

This clone has more than one count but fewer than ten. The chain's CDR3 is CASSSTSSNEQFF. The sequenced part of the CDR3 DNA is TGCGCCAGCAGCTCCACTAGTTCCAATGAG. J is TRBJ2-1 and V is TRBV5-1, with a tentative D call TRBD2 (5 bases). The read finishes 3 residues shy of the CDR3 end, and the germline J gene is used to complete it. Trimming took off 3 bases at V and 6 bases at J, with 10 bases between the two ends. Germline assignment: CDR1 SGHRS and CDR2 YFSETQ. This CDR3 has 13 amino acids.

This clone was counted at least ten times. The read finishes 3 residues shy of the CDR3 end, and the germline J gene is used to complete it. The chain couples TRBV7-6 to TRBJ2-5; maybe TRBD2 (6 bases). The CDR3 has 13 amino acids. Germline CDR1 SGHVS, CDR2 FNYEAQ. V was clipped by 5 bases and J by 0 bases, with 7 bases between them. Incomplete CDR3 DNA: TGTGCCAGCAGCGCGGGGTACCAAGAGACC. Its protein product is CASSAGYQET. The whole CDR3 is CASSAGYQETQYF. The whole variable domain, remainder taken from reference TRBV7-6 and TRBJ2-5, is GAGVSQSPRYKVTKRGQDVALRCDPISGHVSLYWYRQALGQGPEFLTYFNYEAQQDKSGLPNDRFSAERPEGSISTLTIQRTEQRDSAMYRCASSAGYQETQYFGPGTRLLVL.

This clone has only a few counts. The sequenced fragment ends 3 residues before the CDR3 boundary, so the rest is inferred from the germline J gene. V usage is TRBV11-2 and J usage is TRBJ2-1; 7 bases are shared with TRBD2. Germline V gene sequence: CDR1 SGHAT, CDR2 FQNNGV. The ends lost 5 bases at V and 2 bases at J; junction bases unmatched: 6. This CDR3 has 15 amino acids. CDR3 bases read: TGTGCCAGCAGCGGGAGAGCGGGGCCCTACAATGAG. This translates into CASSGRAGPYNE. The whole CDR3 sequence reads CASSGRAGPYNEQFF.

This clone was seen many times. The read halts 3 residues ahead of the CDR3 end, with the missing end drawn from the germline J gene. The chain links TRBV20-1 to TRBJ2-3; 8 bases map to TRBD2. CDR3 length: 13 amino acids. The germline V gene has CDR1 DFQATT and CDR2 SNEGSKA (reference sequence). V was pared by 6 bases and J by 0 bases, with 2 bases of the junction left unmatched. This CDR3 is CSAAGGSTDTQYF. Partial CDR3 DNA: TGCAGTGCCGCGGGGGGAAGCACAGATACG.

The sample holds many counts of this clone. The read gets to within 3 residues of the CDR3 end, and the germline J gene fills in the rest. This sequence joins TRBV12-3 or TRBV12-4 and TRBJ1-1; 9 bases agree with TRBD1. Losses at the gene ends were 7 bases for V and 6 bases for J; bases not matched to a gene: 9. This CDR3 comprises 14 residues. The chain's CDR3 is CASTITGTGSEAFF. The sequenced part of the CDR3 DNA is TGTGCCAGCACTATCACCGGGACAGGGTCTGAA.

This clone was detected many times. Sequencing ends 3 residues short of the CDR3 end; the germline J gene provides the rest. The V and J genes are TRBV30 and TRBJ1-6, with D unresolved. In germline, CDR1 is GTSNPN, CDR2 SVGIG (reference sequence). V gave up 3 bases and J gave up 2 bases, with 11 bases separating them. The CDR3 extends over 15 amino acids. The CDR3 DNA, read in part, is TGTGCCTGGAGAGACGAGGGTCCCTATAATTCACCC. Translated: CAWRDEGPYNSP. Given in full, the CDR3 is CAWRDEGPYNSPLHF.

This clone was picked up many times. The read halts 3 residues ahead of the CDR3 end, with the missing end drawn from the germline J gene. Within the sample, other DNA sequences also encode this same CDR3. V is TRBV20-1 and J is TRBJ2-5; 10 bases fit TRBD1. With 5 bases clipped from V and 1 base from J, the junction kept 7 bases outside the gene matches. Per germline, CDR1 DFQATT and CDR2 SNEGSKA (reference sequence). The CDR3 length is 15 residues. This CDR3 reads CSAFPGQGSQETQYF. Partial CDR3 DNA: TGCAGTGCTTTTCCGGGACAGGGGTCCCAAGAGACC.

This clone was counted at least ten times. Read data end 3 residues before the CDR3 end; the end is taken from the germline J gene. J is TRBJ2-1 and V is TRBV7-9; 11 bases map to TRBD2. Germline V gene sequence: CDR1 SEHNR, CDR2 FQNEAQ (reference sequence). V gave up 4 bases and J gave up 9 bases; unmatched junction bases: 2. The CDR3 contains 13 residues. Partial CDR3 DNA: TGTGCCAGCAGCTCGACTAGCGGGACTGAG. It encodes CASSSTSGTE. The complete CDR3 reads CASSSTSGTEQFF.

This clone appeared many times. The read falls 3 residues short of the CDR3 end, and the missing part is taken from the germline J gene. The J gene is TRBJ1-3, the V gene TRBV2; TRBD1 aligns across 7 bases. V shed 5 bases, J shed 2 bases, and the junction held 6 bases outside the gene matches. CDR1 is SNHLY, CDR2 FYNNEI, per germline. The CDR3 extends over 15 amino acids. Partial CDR3 DNA: TGTGCCAGCAGTACCGACAGGGTCGCTGGAAACACC. Its protein is CASSTDRVAGNT. The CDR3 reads in full as CASSTDRVAGNTIYF.

In this sample, this clone turned up many times. The read comes to an end 3 residues before the CDR3 does, leaving the germline J gene to fill in the end. The genes are TRBV4-2 and TRBJ2-2; 9 bases are a match to TRBD1. CDR1 and CDR2 (germline): LGHNA, YNFKEQ. The trim removed 2 bases at V and 3 bases at J, leaving 4 bases unmatched. This CDR3 is built from 16 residues. CDR3 DNA (partial): TGTGCCAGCAGCCAACAGGGACAGGGAGACACCGGGGAG. It translates to CASSQQGQGDTGE. The whole CDR3 protein is CASSQQGQGDTGELFF.

This clone was counted ten times or more. The read gets to within 3 residues of the CDR3 end, and the germline J gene fills in the rest. V gene TRBV20-1 combines with J gene TRBJ2-5; TRBD2 aligns across 7 bases. The V and J ends lost 7 bases and 2 bases, in that order; junction bases with no gene match: 4. The CDR3 has 12 residues. Per the germline V gene, CDR1 is DFQATT and CDR2 is SNEGSKA (reference sequence). The CDR3 loop reads CSGLGLQETQYF. CDR3 bases read: TGCAGTGGGCTGGGACTACAAGAGACC.

This clone was recorded many times. The read gets to within 3 residues of the CDR3 end, and the germline J gene fills in the rest. The chain links TRBV5-3 to TRBJ2-1; 9 bases line up with TRBD2. TRBV5-3 is identified as an open reading frame with a role that is uncertain. With 1 base clipped from V and 8 bases from J, the junction kept 7 bases outside the gene matches. The CDR3 loop spans 15 amino acids. The sequenced part of the CDR3 DNA is TGTGCCAGAAGCTTGAGGCGGGAGGGCCGGTATGAG. This translates into CARSLRREGRYE. The full CDR3 protein is CARSLRREGRYEQFF.

This clone was detected many times. The read ends 3 residues shy of where the CDR3 ends; the end is completed using the germline J gene. The chain combines TRBV18 with TRBJ1-2, with TRBD1 as a possible D gene (5 bases). The germline CDR1 and CDR2 sequences are KGHSH and LQKENI. CDR3 length: 14 residues. This CDR3 reads CASSPSGKAGGYTF. Partial CDR3 DNA: TGTGCCAGCTCACCATCAGGGAAAGCTGGCGGC. Filled out from reference TRBV18 and TRBJ1-2, the complete variable domain reads NAGVMQNPRHLVRRRGQEARLRCSPMKGHSHVYWYRQLPEEGLKFMVYLQKENIIDESGMPKERFSAEFPKEGPSILRIQQVVRGDSAAYFCASSPSGKAGGYTFGSGTRLTVV.